Listed below are T cell receptor beta chains from one sample, sequenced in a study of T cell clones after liver transplantation. The assay was immunoSEQ multiplex PCR, and TCRdb's table has in-frame clones only and misses some. This sample has tens of thousands of clones, with about 88% found just once. Sample: CD4+ T cells from blood, taken before liver transplant. The receptors originated from a human donor who received a liver transplant. Both conserved end residues are part of each CDR3. The D gene is left open where the match is weak. Some rows have no size entry. The others give once, few or many, or a class for an expanded clone.

cdr3_nt,cdr3_aa,clone_size,j_call,v_call,d_call
TGTGCCAGCACGACTAGCGGGACTTACGAGCAGTACTTC,CASTTSGTYEQYF,.,TRBJ2-7,TRBV6-5,TRBD2
TGTGCCAGCAGCCAACAACTAGCGGGGGCAGGGAATGAGCAGTTCTTC,CASSQQLAGAGNEQFF,.,TRBJ2-1,TRBV14,TRBD2
TGTGCCACCAGCGGCCGACTAGCGGAAGAGACCCAGTACTTC,CATSGRLAEETQYF,.,TRBJ2-5,TRBV15,TRBD2
TGCGCCAGCAGCCAAGGACTGACACTGAACACCGGGGAGCTGTTTTTT,CASSQGLTLNTGELFF,.,TRBJ2-2,TRBV4-1,.
TGTGCCAGCAGCTTAACACAGGGGTCCTACAATGAGCAGTTCTTC,CASSLTQGSYNEQFF,.,TRBJ2-1,TRBV7-2,TRBD1
TGTGCCAGCCCTCCCGGGACAGGGACCGCTGAAGCTTTCTTT,CASPPGTGTAEAFF,.,TRBJ1-1,TRBV28,TRBD1
TGTGCCAGCAGTCTAAGGGGGCCCCTAGGAAATGAGCAGTTCTTC,CASSLRGPLGNEQFF,.,TRBJ2-1,TRBV27,TRBD1
TGTGCCACCGCGGACGGAAGGAACTATGGCTACACCTTC,CATADGRNYGYTF,.,TRBJ1-2,TRBV10-3,.
TGTGCCAGCAGCTTCAGACCACAACTAGCGGGTATCACAGATACGCAGTATTTT,CASSFRPQLAGITDTQYF,.,TRBJ2-3,TRBV13,TRBD2
TGCAGTGCTAGTAACGGCAATGAGCAGTTCTTC,CSASNGNEQFF,.,TRBJ2-1,TRBV20-1,.
TGTGCCAGCTCACCACTTCAGGGTATCTATGGCTACACCTTC,CASSPLQGIYGYTF,.,TRBJ1-2,TRBV18,.
TGCGCCAGCAGCTCCCAGGGGGGGCCAATCCAAGAGACCCAGTACTTC,CASSSQGGPIQETQYF,.,TRBJ2-5,TRBV5-1,.
TGCGCCAGCAGCCAAGGACAGGGGGCGCAAGGAAACACCATATATTTT,CASSQGQGAQGNTIYF,.,TRBJ1-3,TRBV4-1,TRBD1
TGTGCCAGCAGCGATCAAGATCAGCCCCAGCATTTT,CASSDQDQPQHF,.,TRBJ1-5,TRBV2,.
TGTGCCAGCAGCTTAATAGGGGGCTCTGGGGCCAACGTCCTGACTTTC,CASSLIGGSGANVLTF,once,TRBJ2-6,TRBV7-9,.
TGTGCCAGCAGCTCCGGCCGGGACATTGGCTACACCTTC,CASSSGRDIGYTF,.,TRBJ1-2,TRBV11-1,.
TGTGCCAGCAGCCGTTCAGGACAGGGGGATCAGCCCCAGCATTTT,CASSRSGQGDQPQHF,.,TRBJ1-5,TRBV4-2,TRBD1
TGTGCCAGCAGCTTCGGGACAGGGGAAGAGACCCAGTACTTC,CASSFGTGEETQYF,.,TRBJ2-5,TRBV7-9,TRBD1
TGTGCCAGCAGCCCCCGGACAGGGTTAACCTACGAGCAGTACTTC,CASSPRTGLTYEQYF,.,TRBJ2-7,TRBV7-2,TRBD1
TGCGCCAGCAGGGCGGATAGCAATCAGCCCCAGCATTTT,CASRADSNQPQHF,.,TRBJ1-5,TRBV5-1,.
TGTGCCAGCAGCTTAGGGGGAGCCGCCTACGAGCAGTACTTC,CASSLGGAAYEQYF,.,TRBJ2-7,TRBV11-2,.
TGTGCTAGTGCACCCTCGTCGGGACAAGTCTACGAGCAGTACTTC,CASAPSSGQVYEQYF,.,TRBJ2-7,TRBV12-5,.
TGCGCCAGCAGCCTTGACCCGCTGGGGGGAACTAATGAAAAACTGTTTTTT,CASSLDPLGGTNEKLFF,.,TRBJ1-4,TRBV4-3,.
TGCGCCAGCAGCCAAGACCAGATCACAGATACGCAGTATTTT,CASSQDQITDTQYF,.,TRBJ2-3,TRBV4-3,.
TGTGCCAGCAGCCCACAGACGGATAATTCACCCCTCCACTTT,CASSPQTDNSPLHF,.,TRBJ1-6,TRBV4-2,.
TGTGCCAGCAGCTTGTTTCTGGGACCCGATACCTACGAGCAGTACTTC,CASSLFLGPDTYEQYF,.,TRBJ2-7,TRBV5-6,.
TGTGCCAGTAGTATAGCTTCGGGGGGTGCGACTGAAGCTTTCTTT,CASSIASGGATEAFF,medium-sized,TRBJ1-1,TRBV19,.
TGCAGCGTTGTTTTCCTAGCGGGGGGTTTAATTTCTAGCACAGATACGCAGTATTTT,CSVVFLAGGLISSTDTQYF,.,TRBJ2-3,TRBV29-1,TRBD2
TGCAGCGTTGGGGACAGGGTGTATGGGGCCAACGTCCTGACTTTC,CSVGDRVYGANVLTF,few,TRBJ2-6,TRBV29-1,TRBD1
TGCGCCAGTCGTACTAGGACGGCCTCTGGAAACACCATATATTTT,CASRTRTASGNTIYF,.,TRBJ1-3,TRBV10-2,.
TGTGCCAGCAGGGGCAGGACAGTGAACACCGGGGAGCTGTTTTTT,CASRGRTVNTGELFF,once,TRBJ2-2,TRBV28,.
TGTGCCAGCAGCGTGGACCCCGGGGGGTACCAAGAGACCCAGTACTTC,CASSVDPGGYQETQYF,.,TRBJ2-5,TRBV9,TRBD2
TGCAGCGTAACTACAGGGTCCAAAAACATTCAGTACTTC,CSVTTGSKNIQYF,.,TRBJ2-4,TRBV29-1,.
TGTGCCACCAGGGGTTACGGCGCAGATACGCAGTATTTT,CATRGYGADTQYF,.,TRBJ2-3,TRBV2,.
TGTGCCACCAGCAGAGATTGGCCACCTGAAGCTTTCTTT,CATSRDWPPEAFF,.,TRBJ1-1,TRBV15,.
TGTGCCAGCAGTGACAACTCCGTCTATGGCTACACCTTC,CASSDNSVYGYTF,.,TRBJ1-2,TRBV2,.
TGTGCCAGCAGCTTGTTGCATGGCGACGAGCAGTACTTC,CASSLLHGDEQYF,.,TRBJ2-7,TRBV5-4,.
TGTGCCAGTAGTATGTACAGAAACCAAGAGACCCAGTACTTC,CASSMYRNQETQYF,.,TRBJ2-5,TRBV19,.
TGCGCCAGCAGCCTAGACAGCGGGGACACTGAAGCTTTCTTT,CASSLDSGDTEAFF,once,TRBJ1-1,TRBV4-3,.
TGTGCCAGCTCAGACGACAGGGTCGGGACTACAAAATACAATGAGCAGTTCTTC,CASSDDRVGTTKYNEQFF,.,TRBJ2-1,TRBV18,.
TGCGCCAGCAGCTTGGCCGGCACAGATACGCAGTATTTT,CASSLAGTDTQYF,.,TRBJ2-3,TRBV5-1,.
TGTGCCATCAGTGAGTATAAGGATGGGGTGGATGAAGCTTTCTTT,CAISEYKDGVDEAFF,.,TRBJ1-1,TRBV10-3,.
TGTGCCAGCACCGAAGCGGGACTCTCCTACAATGAGCAGTTCTTC,CASTEAGLSYNEQFF,.,TRBJ2-1,TRBV2,TRBD2
TGTGCCAGCTCACCACCGGGTCATATGAACACTGAAGCTTTCTTT,CASSPPGHMNTEAFF,.,TRBJ1-1,TRBV18,.